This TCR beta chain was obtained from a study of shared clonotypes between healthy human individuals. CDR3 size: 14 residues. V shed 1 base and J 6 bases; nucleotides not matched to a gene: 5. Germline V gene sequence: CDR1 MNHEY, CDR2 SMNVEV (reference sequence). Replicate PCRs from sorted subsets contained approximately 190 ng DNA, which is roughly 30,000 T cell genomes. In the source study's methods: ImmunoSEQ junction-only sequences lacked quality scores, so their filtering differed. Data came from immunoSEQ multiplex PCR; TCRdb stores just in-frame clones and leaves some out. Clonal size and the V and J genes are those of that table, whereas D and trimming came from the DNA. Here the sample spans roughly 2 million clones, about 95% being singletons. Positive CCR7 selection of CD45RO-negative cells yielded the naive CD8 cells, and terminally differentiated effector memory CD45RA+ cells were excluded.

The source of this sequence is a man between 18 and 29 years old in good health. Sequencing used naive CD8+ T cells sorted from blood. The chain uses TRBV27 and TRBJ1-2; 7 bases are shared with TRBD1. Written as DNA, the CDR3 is TGTGCCAGCAGTTTATTGGCGCAGGGGGATGGCTACACCTTC. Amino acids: CASSLLAQGDGYTF.